The entry below describes one TCR beta chain. What it binds is not known. These data originate in a study of T cell responses to AZD1222 COVID-19 vaccine. Whole-study context: Pooled together were second doses at about 4 or about 12 weeks.

Per germline, CDR1 SGHNT and CDR2 YYREEE (reference sequence). This CDR3 region has 16 residues. V lost 0 bases and J lost 3; bases outside the gene matches: 8. Study-wide findings and caveats: Nearly half of spike-specific TCRs reportedly target unmutated variant regions.

Assay used: immunoSEQ multiplex PCR; TCRdb lists only in-frame clones, some missing. In the table there are 100,000 to 150,000 clones, about 85% of which are singletons. The chain uses TRBV5-4 and TRBJ2-5, with TRBD2 identical over 7 bases. This TCR was sampled from an adult in good health. The sample consisted of peripheral blood, taken on day 0 of AZD1222 vaccination. CDR3 region: CASSLVGGLSKETQYF. CDR3 nucleotide sequence: TGTGCCAGCAGCTTGGTGGGGGGGTTGTCTAAAGAGACCCAGTACTTC.